Listed here is a single TCR beta chain. The source of the sample is a study of blood T cell repertoires in COVID-19. Germline V lookup: CDR1 MDHEN, CDR2 SYDVKM. Losses at the gene ends were 5 bases for V and 2 bases for J; bases not matched to a gene: 6. The CDR3 has 15 amino acids. As originally analysed: How many nucleated cells were present was estimated from reference gene primer amplification. Generated by immunoSEQ multiplex PCR, the TCRdb table keeps only in-frame clones and is missing some. The V and J calls and clone size are taken from that table; D and trimming were inferred from the DNA. The sample records roughly 170,000 clones, roughly 84% being singletons.

This receptor was obtained from a man aged 60 to 69 who had recovered from COVID-19. The chain combines TRBV28 with TRBJ2-5; 9 bases line up with TRBD1. The sequenced sample was peripheral blood. DNA of the CDR3: TGTGCCAGCAGTGGTGGGGGGACAGGGCAAGAGACCCAGTACTTC. This encodes CASSGGGTGQETQYF.